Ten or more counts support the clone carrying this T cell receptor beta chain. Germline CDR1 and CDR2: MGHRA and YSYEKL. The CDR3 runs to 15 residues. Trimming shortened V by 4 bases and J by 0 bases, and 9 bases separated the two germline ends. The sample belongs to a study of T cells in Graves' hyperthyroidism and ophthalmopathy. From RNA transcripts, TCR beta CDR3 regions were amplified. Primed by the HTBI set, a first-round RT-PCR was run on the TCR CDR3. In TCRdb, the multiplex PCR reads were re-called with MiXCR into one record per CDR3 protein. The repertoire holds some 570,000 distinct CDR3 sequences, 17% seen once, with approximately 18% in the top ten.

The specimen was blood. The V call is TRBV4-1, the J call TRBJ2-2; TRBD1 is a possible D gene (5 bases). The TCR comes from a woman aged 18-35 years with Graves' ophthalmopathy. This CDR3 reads CASSPDSTNTGELFF. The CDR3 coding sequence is TGCGCCAGCAGCCCTGACAGCACGAACACCGGGGAGCTGTTTTTT.